This T cell receptor beta chain was identified during a study of blood T cell repertoires in COVID-19. The CDR3 runs 13 residues. The J segment lost 2 bases and the V segment lost 8 bases, leaving 5 bases of the junction unmatched. CDR1 is LNHDA and CDR2 is SQIVND in the germline V gene (reference sequence). This table comes from immunoSEQ multiplex PCR, and its TCRdb copy is limited to in-frame clones, with some not included. The repertoire holds 200,000 or so clones, roughly 85% seen once, with about 5.5% in the top ten. The source is a woman in her twenties or thirties with acute or convalescent COVID-19. The genes are TRBV19 and TRBJ2-7, with 8 bases fitting TRBD1. The sample comprised peripheral blood. The CDR3 is CASPDRVPYEQYF. The CDR3 DNA follows: TGTGCCAGTCCGGACAGGGTTCCCTACGAGCAGTACTTC.